The 17 T cell receptor beta chains reported below all come from one sample, sequenced in a study of T cell repertoires in aging, cancer and after chemotherapy. The template was genomic DNA from peripheral blood, not RNA. Multiplex touch-down PCR with TRB-A/B primers amplified rearranged V-D-J TRB sequences. TCRdb re-derived calls from the multiplex PCR reads in MiXCR, one entry per CDR3 protein. The data contain approximately 1,500 distinct CDR3 sequences, about 25% of them singletons. Input material: blood. The receptor source for this set is a human donor with a blood cancer.

CDR3 in DNA: TGTGCCACCACAGGGAGCCACGAGCAGTACTTC. Translation: CATTGSHEQYF. The V gene is TRBV19, the J gene TRBJ2-7, with D possibly being TRBD1 (6 bases). The V gene lost 10 bases and the J gene lost 5 bases, with 12 bases spanning the gap. This CDR3 is 11 amino acids long. Germline values: CDR1 LNHDA, CDR2 SQIVND (reference sequence).

This clonotype is large. J is TRBJ2-3 and V is TRBV29-1; 10 bases align to TRBD1. J lost 2 bases, V lost 7 bases, and 9 bases had no gene match. This CDR3 comprises 15 residues. Germline CDR1 and CDR2: SQVTM and ANQGSEA. CDR3 in amino acids: CSAAGGQGDTDTQYF. As DNA, the CDR3 is TGCAGCGCCGCCGGCGGACAGGGGGACACAGATACGCAGTATTTT.

By sample fraction, this clonotype is medium-sized. The chain recombines TRBV6-2 or TRBV6-3 with TRBJ2-7; 10 nucleotides agree with TRBD1. Per germline, CDR1 MNHEY and CDR2 SVGEGT. The CDR3 contains 15 residues. The J segment lost 5 bases and the V segment lost 0 bases, leaving 4 bases of the junction unmatched. Here the CDR3 reads CASSYSRQGANEQYF. Here the CDR3 DNA reads TGTGCCAGCAGTTACTCGAGACAGGGGGCGAACGAGCAGTACTTC.

The V and J genes are TRBV11-2 and TRBJ2-7; D remains ambiguous. The germline V gene has CDR1 SGHAT and CDR2 FQNNGV. CDR3 length: 17 residues. The V gene lost 2 bases and the J gene lost 7 bases, with 24 bases spanning the gap. The DNA for the CDR3 is TGTGCCAGCAGCTTAAGTCCGCGTTCGGGTGAAATGGGGGAGCAGTACTTC. Encoded protein: CASSLSPRSGEMGEQYF. Based on the CDR3 plus reference TRBV11-2 and TRBJ2-7, the full variable domain is EAGVAQSPRYKIIEKRQSVAFWCNPISGHATLYWYQQILGQGPKLLIQFQNNGVVDDSQLPKDRFSAERLKGVDSTLKIQPAKLEDSAVYLCASSLSPRSGEMGEQYFGPGTRLTVT.

This clonotype is categorized as medium-sized. Written as DNA, the CDR3 is TGTGCCAGCAGCCCCGACCGACCTGGCGCTAATGAAAAACTGTTTTTT. Amino acid sequence: CASSPDRPGANEKLFF. The rearrangement joins TRBV7-9 to TRBJ1-4; no clear D gene. The ends were cut back, 5 bases at V and 3 bases at J, with 16 bases in the middle. The CDR3 covers 16 residues. From germline, CDR1 is SEHNR and CDR2 FQNEAQ (reference sequence).

This clonotype counts as medium-sized. The chain joins TRBV6-2 or TRBV6-3 to TRBJ2-1; D perhaps matches TRBD2 (5 bases). From germline, CDR1 is MNHEY and CDR2 SVGEGT. This CDR3 is 17 amino acids long. V was cut by 0 bases and J by 0 bases, with 12 bases left in between. The CDR3 here is CASSYSPASSSYNEQFF. The CDR3 DNA reads as TGTGCCAGCAGTTACTCGCCGGCTAGCAGCTCCTACAATGAGCAGTTCTTC.

Sample share makes this clonotype medium-sized. The gene calls are TRBV19 and TRBJ1-3; TRBD1 might be the D (5 bases). Germline V lookup: CDR1 LNHDA, CDR2 SQIVND (reference sequence). CDR3 size: 15 residues. V lost 3 bases and J lost 2, with 11 bases in between. The CDR3 nucleotides read TGTGCCAGTAGTATCGGCGGCAGGGCTGGAAACACCATATATTTT. This sequence encodes CASSIGGRAGNTIYF.

About this clonotype: At one end, the junction sequence differs from germline, possibly due to a read error. The chain couples TRBV5-6 to TRBJ2-3; TRBD2 matches at 11 bases. Germline V gene sequence: CDR1 SGHDT, CDR2 YYEEEE. CDR3 size: 14 residues. The DNA of the CDR3 is TGCGCCAGCACCATTAGCGGGGGGGCAGATACGCAGTATTTT. Translation: CASTISGGADTQYF.

The CDR3 is CASSQGPQDNYGYTF. CDR3 DNA: TGCGCCAGCAGCCAAGGACCACAGGACAACTATGGCTACACCTTC. V and J are TRBV4-3 and TRBJ1-2; perhaps TRBD1 as D (5 bases). Germline-derived CDR1 and CDR2 are LGHNA and YSLEER. CDR3 length equals 15 residues. V lost 1 base and J lost 2, with 11 bases in between.

This clonotype turned up a few times. The chain recombines TRBV5-1 with TRBJ2-5; 7 positions agree with TRBD1. The CDR3 is 13 residues long. J lost 5 bases, V lost 3 bases, and 4 bases had no gene match. Germline values: CDR1 SGHRS, CDR2 YFSETQ. The CDR3 sequence is CASSSHRGETQYF. The CDR3 nucleotides are TGCGCCAGCAGCTCCCACAGGGGTGAGACCCAGTACTTC.

This clonotype was seen only a few times. V usage is TRBV12-3 or TRBV12-4 and J usage is TRBJ1-4; D is possibly TRBD1 (5 bases). CDR3 length: 15 amino acids. The V gene lost 4 bases and the J gene lost 8 bases, with 17 bases spanning the gap. CDR3 amino acids: CASSWGDTFQEKLFF. For the CDR3, the DNA is TGTGCCAGCAGTTGGGGGGATACTTTCCAAGAAAAACTGTTTTTT.

By share, this clonotype ranks as large. This chain joins TRBV6-5 and TRBJ2-7; a possible D gene is TRBD1 (5 bases). Germline V gene data show CDR1 as MNHEY and CDR2 as SVGAGI. CDR3 length: 12 residues. Trimming took off 6 bases at V and 4 bases at J, with 10 bases between the two ends. CDR3 DNA sequence: TGTGCCAGCAGAAGGGGTTCGTACGAGCAGTACTTC. Residues: CASRRGSYEQYF.

In this sample, this clonotype is medium-sized. This chain uses TRBV24-1 with TRBJ2-3; tentative D call: TRBD2 (6 bases). Trimming stripped 3 bases from V and 3 bases from J, with 9 bases between. This CDR3 is 14 amino acids long. Germline assignment: CDR1 KGHDR and CDR2 SFDVKD. The CDR3 DNA follows: TGTGCCACCAGTGATGCAGGGAGGACAGATACGCAGTATTTT. Its translation is CATSDAGRTDTQYF.

This rearrangement joins TRBV6-1 to TRBJ1-2; no reliable D call. The V end was cut by 10 bases, the J end by 4 bases, with 28 bases between. In germline, CDR1 is MNHNS, CDR2 SASEGT. The CDR3 loop spans 17 amino acids. CDR3 sequence reads: CATQIASWVPRLYGYTF. CDR3 nucleotide sequence: TGTGCCACCCAAATCGCCAGTTGGGTTCCTAGACTCTATGGCTACACCTTC.

The chain is built from TRBV5-1 and TRBJ1-5; 9 bases match TRBD1. The germline gives CDR1 SGHRS, CDR2 YFSETQ. After removal of 4 bases from V and 6 bases from J, the junction contained 11 bases not matched to a gene. This CDR3 comprises 16 residues. CDR3 DNA: TGCGCCAGCAGCGTGACAGGGACAGGGCGAGGTCAGCCCCAGCATTTT. Protein: CASSVTGTGRGQPQHF.

The chain carries TRBV11-3 and TRBJ2-3; 13 nucleotides line up with TRBD2. The germline V gene has CDR1 SGHNT and CDR2 YENEEA. The CDR3 has 15 amino acids. V dropped 5 bases and J dropped 6; count of bases not matched to a gene: 5. CDR3 sequence reads: CASSTTLAGGDTQYF. The CDR3 DNA sequence: TGTGCCAGCAGCACCACACTAGCGGGGGGGGATACGCAGTATTTT.

This clonotype was seen a handful of times. CDR3 in DNA: TGTGCCAGCACCCCACAGGGTGGTGGCTACACCTTC. This encodes CASTPQGGGYTF. V and J are TRBV25-1 and TRBJ1-2, with TRBD1 as a possible D gene (6 bases). The germline gives CDR1 MGHDK, CDR2 SYGVNS. This CDR3 comprises 12 residues. Deletions cut 7 bases from V and 7 bases from J, with 13 bases between.